Below are 28 T cell receptor beta chains sequenced from a single sample in a study of blood T cell repertoires in COVID-19. Profiled with immunoSEQ multiplex PCR; TCRdb holds only in-frame clones, not every one. Of 150,000 to 200,000 clones listed, approximately 80% are singletons. Sequencing was carried out using PBMCs or T cells enriched from blood (not recorded which). All receptors derive from a woman aged 55-69 years who had recovered from COVID-19.

This chain uses TRBV19 with TRBJ1-5; D unresolved. V was shortened by 7 bases and J by 2 bases, with 12 bases between the two germline ends. Germline V gene sequence: CDR1 LNHDA, CDR2 SQIVND (reference sequence). CDR3 length equals 14 residues. CDR3 region: CASNIPGGNQPQHF. In DNA form, the CDR3 reads TGTGCCAGTAACATCCCCGGGGGCAATCAGCCCCAGCATTTT.

The V and J genes are TRBV11-3 and TRBJ2-2; 11 nucleotides match TRBD1. CDR3 size: 15 residues. Per the germline V gene, CDR1 is SGHNT and CDR2 is YENEEA. With 5 bases clipped from V and 6 bases from J, the junction kept 5 bases outside the gene matches. The CDR3 sequence: CASSPGQGASGELFF. The CDR3 region has the DNA TGTGCCAGCAGCCCCGGACAGGGGGCATCCGGGGAGCTGTTTTTT.

The genes are TRBV7-9 and TRBJ2-7, with 9 bases fitting TRBD1. There are 14 residues in the CDR3. Germline lookup yields CDR1 SEHNR and CDR2 FQNEAQ (reference sequence). The J segment lost 4 bases and the V segment lost 6 bases, leaving 7 bases of the junction unmatched. DNA of the CDR3: TGTGCCAGCAGGGCCGGGACAGGGTCTTACGAGCAGTACTTC. Protein: CASRAGTGSYEQYF.

The CDR3 DNA reads TGTGCCAGCTCAAAGGACAGGAGAGTCTACGAGCAGTACTTC. Amino acids: CASSKDRRVYEQYF. The chain couples TRBV18 to TRBJ2-7; 7 positions agree with TRBD1. V gave up 5 bases and J gave up 3 bases; unmatched junction bases: 7. In germline, CDR1 is KGHSH, CDR2 LQKENI. The CDR3 runs to 14 residues.

V is TRBV5-4 and J is TRBJ1-2; D possibly corresponds to TRBD1 (6 bases). Per the germline V gene, CDR1 is SGHNT and CDR2 is YYREEE (reference sequence). V gave up 4 bases and J gave up 8 bases, with 21 bases separating them. The CDR3 extends over 15 amino acids. The CDR3 sequence is CASSTPLEGGRGYTF. The CDR3 DNA follows: TGTGCCAGCAGCACACCGTTGGAGGGGGGGAGAGGCTACACCTTC.

Only a few counts were recorded for this clone. This rearrangement joins TRBV9 to TRBJ2-7; 8 bases match TRBD1. From germline, CDR1 is SGDLS and CDR2 YYNGEE. Trimming removed 0 bases from V and 2 bases from J; junction bases left unmatched: 7. This CDR3 is built from 16 residues. The CDR3 sequence is CASSVAADRATYEQYF. DNA for the CDR3: TGTGCCAGCAGCGTAGCCGCGGACAGGGCGACCTACGAGCAGTACTTC.

This clone was counted once. This CDR3 is CASSFSGSNSPLHF. In DNA form, the CDR3 reads TGCGCCAGCAGCTTCTCAGGAAGTAATTCACCCCTCCACTTT. This chain connects TRBV5-1 to TRBJ1-6; D uncertain. This CDR3 spans 14 amino acids. Trimming left V 2 bases short and J 6 bases short, with 9 bases between. Per germline, CDR1 SGHRS and CDR2 YFSETQ.

The CDR3 region is CASSFARDYGYTF. Written as DNA, the CDR3 is TGTGCCAGCAGCTTCGCCAGGGACTATGGCTACACCTTC. The chain has TRBV7-2 and TRBJ1-2; D perhaps matches TRBD1 (5 bases). CDR1 is SGHTA and CDR2 is FQGNSA in the germline V gene. The CDR3 is 13 amino acids. V lost 3 bases, J lost 3 bases, and 8 bases lay in between.

This sequence joins TRBV19 and TRBJ1-6, with D unresolved. The V gene's germline CDR1 is LNHDA and CDR2 SQIVND (reference sequence). The CDR3 loop spans 19 amino acids. V gave up 5 bases and J gave up 0 bases, with 20 bases separating them. The DNA for the CDR3 is TGTGCCAGTAGTGCTTTTGCGGCCGTAATGAGCTCCTATAATTCACCCCTCCACTTT. It yields the protein CASSAFAAVMSSYNSPLHF.

The chain has TRBV12-3 or TRBV12-4 and TRBJ1-2, with a possible D match to TRBD1 (5 bases). The germline V and J ends were trimmed by 5 bases and 3 bases, with 10 bases remaining between them. The CDR3 loop spans 13 amino acids. The CDR3 sequence: CASSTGRYYGYTF. CDR3 coding DNA: TGTGCCAGCAGTACAGGACGGTACTATGGCTACACCTTC.

The chain couples TRBV2 to TRBJ2-5; weak D call: TRBD2 (7 bases). The V and J ends lost 1 base and 5 bases respectively, with 17 bases between them. The length of the CDR3 is 16 residues. The germline gives CDR1 SNHLY, CDR2 FYNNEI. CDR3 nucleotide sequence: TGTGCCAGCAGTGAAGGGGGGGCGGGGGCCATCGAGACCCAGTACTTC. It codes for CASSEGGAGAIETQYF.

This chain uses TRBV7-7 with TRBJ1-1; D is uncertain. Per the germline V gene, CDR1 is SSHAT and CDR2 is FNYEAQ (reference sequence). This CDR3 is built from 13 residues. V lost 1 base and J lost 1, with 4 bases in between. CDR3 nucleotides: TGTGCCAGCAGCTTAGACACGAACACTGAAGCTTTCTTT. It yields the protein CASSLDTNTEAFF.

The chain links TRBV5-1 to TRBJ1-2; D gene ambiguous. The CDR3 consists of 13 residues. V was trimmed by 0 bases and J by 8 bases, leaving 11 bases between them. Germline CDR1 reads SGHRS; CDR2 reads YFSETQ. CDR3 region: CASSLDGGLGYTF. The CDR3 coding sequence is TGCGCCAGCAGCTTGGACGGAGGATTGGGCTACACCTTC.

The rearrangement uses TRBV3-1 (or the pseudogene TRBV3-2) and TRBJ1-2, with 12 bases matching TRBD1. CDR1 and CDR2 (germline): LGHDT, YNNKEL (reference sequence). The CDR3 extends over 15 amino acids. The V segment lost 5 bases and the J segment 7 bases; nucleotides outside the gene matches: 8. CDR3 in amino acids: CASSETGTGGPGYTF. CDR3 sequence (DNA): TGTGCCAGCAGCGAGACCGGGACAGGGGGCCCTGGCTACACCTTC.

The chain joins TRBV19 to TRBJ1-1; no firm D call. The V gene's germline CDR1 is LNHDA and CDR2 SQIVND (reference sequence). This CDR3 has 13 residues. Trimming removed 7 bases from V and 6 bases from J, with 15 bases in between. The CDR3 loop reads CASNTDAGSEAFF. DNA of the CDR3: TGTGCCAGTAACACCGATGCCGGGTCTGAAGCTTTCTTT. Full variable domain (rest looked up from reference TRBV19 and TRBJ1-1): DGGITQSPKYLFRKEGQNVTLSCEQNLNHDAMYWYRQDPGQGLRLIYYSQIVNDFQKGDIAEGYSVSREKKESFPLTVTSAQKNPTAFYLCASNTDAGSEAFFGQGTRLTVV.

As to this clone: Other DNA sequences in this specimen translate into the identical CDR3. CDR3 nucleotides: TGCGCCAGCAGCTTGGAGGGGGGGAATCAGCCCCAGCATTTT. This gives the protein CASSLEGGNQPQHF. V usage is TRBV5-1 and J usage is TRBJ1-5; tentative D call: TRBD1 (6 bases). This CDR3 is 14 amino acids long. The V end was cut by 0 bases, the J end by 4 bases, with 8 bases between. Germline values: CDR1 SGHRS, CDR2 YFSETQ.

The gene calls are TRBV5-5 and TRBJ1-3; weak D call: TRBD1 (5 bases). The V and J ends lost 5 bases and 0 bases respectively, with 12 bases between them. Germline V gene sequence: CDR1 SGHKS, CDR2 YYEKEE (reference sequence). The CDR3 length is 15 residues. In DNA form, the CDR3 reads TGTGCCAGCAGATCAGGGTACAACTCTGGAAACACCATATATTTT. Its translation: CASRSGYNSGNTIYF.

The chain employs TRBV19 and TRBJ1-1; 8 bases map to TRBD1. This CDR3 is 14 amino acids long. Germline CDR1 is LNHDA and CDR2 is SQIVND (reference sequence). V was clipped by 4 bases and J by 0 bases; unmatched bases: 1. CDR3 region: CASSRTGMNTEAFF. The CDR3 region has the DNA TGTGCCAGTAGTAGGACAGGGATGAACACTGAAGCTTTCTTT.

The chain joins TRBV19 to TRBJ1-2; D is perhaps TRBD1 (6 bases). V lost 8 bases, J lost 0 bases, and 13 bases lay in between. The CDR3 runs to 14 residues. From germline, CDR1 is LNHDA and CDR2 SQIVND (reference sequence). CDR3 sequence reads: CASANRAPNYGYTF. CDR3 DNA sequence: TGTGCCAGTGCCAACAGGGCCCCTAACTATGGCTACACCTTC.

J is TRBJ1-1 and V is TRBV18; no clear D gene. V was pared by 4 bases and J by 3 bases, with 15 bases between. Germline V CDR1 and CDR2: KGHSH, LQKENI. CDR3 length: 15 amino acids. The CDR3 coding sequence is TGTGCCAGCTCACTTTTATCCGACGGGGACACTGAAGCTTTCTTT. This translates into CASSLLSDGDTEAFF.

This CDR3 is CASSRTGTGQETQYF. The CDR3 nucleotides are TGCGCCAGCAGCCGAACGGGGACAGGGCAAGAGACCCAGTACTTC. The chain combines TRBV5-1 with TRBJ2-5; 9 nucleotides line up with TRBD1. The germline gives CDR1 SGHRS, CDR2 YFSETQ. The CDR3 spans 15 residues. Losses at the gene ends were 4 bases for V and 2 bases for J; bases not matched to a gene: 6.

J is TRBJ2-5 and V is TRBV10-3; D possibly corresponds to TRBD2 (6 bases). The length of the CDR3 is 15 residues. Trimming left V 0 bases short and J 4 bases short, with 12 bases between. CDR1 and CDR2 (germline): ENHRY, SYGVKD. CDR3 region: CAISESGGTAETQYF. The CDR3 DNA sequence: TGTGCCATCAGTGAGTCTGGAGGGACTGCAGAGACCCAGTACTTC.

V is TRBV5-1 and J is TRBJ2-3; 7 bases align to TRBD2. V shed 6 bases, J shed 3 bases, and the junction held 7 bases outside the gene matches. CDR3 size: 14 residues. Germline CDR1 SGHRS, CDR2 YFSETQ. The DNA of the CDR3 is TGCGCCAGCACCGAGCGGGGTATAACAGATACGCAGTATTTT. The encoded protein is CASTERGITDTQYF.

The J gene is TRBJ1-6, the V gene TRBV19; weak D call: TRBD1 (5 bases). Trimming pared 8 bases from V and 5 bases from J, leaving 10 bases between. The germline gives CDR1 LNHDA, CDR2 SQIVND (reference sequence). The CDR3 length is 13 residues. CDR3 in DNA: TGTGCCAGTCGCCGACAGAATAATTCACCCCTCCACTTT. Protein sequence: CASRRQNNSPLHF.

Here the CDR3 DNA reads TGTGCCAGCAGCTCCCGCACCAGCCGACAGAACTCCTACGAGCAGTACTTC. This sequence encodes CASSSRTSRQNSYEQYF. The V and J genes are TRBV13 and TRBJ2-7; possibly TRBD1 for D (5 bases). CDR1 is PRHDT, CDR2 FYEKMQ, per germline (reference sequence). The CDR3 spans 17 residues. The V and J ends lost 4 bases and 0 bases respectively, with 19 bases between them.

A few counts support this clone. The rearrangement joins TRBV2 to TRBJ1-5; TRBD1 is a possible D gene (5 bases). CDR1 SNHLY and CDR2 FYNNEI come from the germline V gene. There are 15 residues in the CDR3. V lost 5 bases and J 1 base, leaving 12 bases between the germline ends. This CDR3 is CASSLDSQSNQPQHF. As DNA, the CDR3 is TGTGCCAGCAGTCTCGACAGCCAGAGCAATCAGCCCCAGCATTTT.

The chain recombines TRBV5-1 with TRBJ2-3; 12 bases are a match to TRBD2. The CDR3 loop spans 18 amino acids. Trimming cost V 3 bases and J 0 bases; bases outside gene matches: 8. CDR1 and CDR2 from the germline V gene are SGHRS and YFSETQ. CDR3 bases: TGCGCCAGCAGCTACGGGACTAGCGGGCCCCCTAGCACAGATACGCAGTATTTT. Encoded protein: CASSYGTSGPPSTDTQYF.

The chain has TRBV28 and TRBJ2-7, with 8 bases matching TRBD1. The CDR3 sequence is 12 residues long. V shed 6 bases, J shed 8 bases, and the junction held 6 bases outside the gene matches. CDR1 and CDR2 (germline): MDHEN, SYDVKM. CDR3 region: CASRDDRGKQYF. CDR3 coding DNA: TGTGCCAGCAGGGACGACAGGGGAAAGCAGTACTTC. Together with reference TRBV28 and TRBJ2-7, the CDR3 gives the full variable domain: DVKVTQSSRYLVKRTGEKVFLECVQDMDHENMFWYRQDPGLGLRLIYFSYDVKMKEKGDIPEGYSVSREKKERFSLILESASTNQTSMYLCASRDDRGKQYFGPGTRLTVT.